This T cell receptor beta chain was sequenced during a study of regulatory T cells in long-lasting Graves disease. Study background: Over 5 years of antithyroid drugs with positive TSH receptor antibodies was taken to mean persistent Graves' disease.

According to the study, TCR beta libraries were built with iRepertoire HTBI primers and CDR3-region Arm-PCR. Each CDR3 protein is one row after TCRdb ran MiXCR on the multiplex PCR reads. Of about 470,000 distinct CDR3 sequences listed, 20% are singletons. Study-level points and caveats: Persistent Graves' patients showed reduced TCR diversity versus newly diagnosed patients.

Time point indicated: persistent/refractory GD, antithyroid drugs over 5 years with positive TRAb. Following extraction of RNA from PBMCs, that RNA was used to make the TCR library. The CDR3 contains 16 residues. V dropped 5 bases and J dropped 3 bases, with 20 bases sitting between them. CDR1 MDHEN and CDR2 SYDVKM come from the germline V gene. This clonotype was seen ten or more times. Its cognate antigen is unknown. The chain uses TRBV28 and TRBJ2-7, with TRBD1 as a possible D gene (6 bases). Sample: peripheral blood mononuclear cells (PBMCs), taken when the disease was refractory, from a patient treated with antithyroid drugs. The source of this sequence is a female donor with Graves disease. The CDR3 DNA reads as TGTGCCAGCAGTATAAAACTCCGGACAGCGAACTACGAGCAGTACTTC. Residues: CASSIKLRTANYEQYF. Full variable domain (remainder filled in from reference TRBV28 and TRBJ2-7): DVKVTQSSRYLVKRTGEKVFLECVQDMDHENMFWYRQDPGLGLRLIYFSYDVKMKEKGDIPEGYSVSREKKERFSLILESASTNQTSMYLCASSIKLRTANYEQYFGPGTRLTVT.